This T cell receptor (beta chain) is from a study of shared clonotypes between healthy human individuals. Study background: Donors were a couple of women and a few men aged 18 to 49.

Repertoires were generated with immunoSEQ multiplex PCR, while TCRdb's copy carries only in-frame clones and drops some. Of some 2.3 million clones listed, 80% to 95% are singletons. V shed 0 bases and J shed 3 bases, with 9 bases lying between them. Germline CDR1 and CDR2: LNHDA and SQIVND (reference sequence). The CDR3 has 15 amino acids. The chain employs TRBV19 and TRBJ1-3; D call uncertain. This TCR was recovered from a man aged 18-30 years in good health. Some clones in this sample may be carry-over from other donors' samples. The sequencing sample was made of naive CD4+ T cells from PBMCs. Specified subset: CD45RA+ positively selected. The CDR3 DNA reads as TGTGCCAGTAGTATAGACGGCAGCCATGGAAACACCATATATTTT. Its protein product is CASSIDGSHGNTIYF.